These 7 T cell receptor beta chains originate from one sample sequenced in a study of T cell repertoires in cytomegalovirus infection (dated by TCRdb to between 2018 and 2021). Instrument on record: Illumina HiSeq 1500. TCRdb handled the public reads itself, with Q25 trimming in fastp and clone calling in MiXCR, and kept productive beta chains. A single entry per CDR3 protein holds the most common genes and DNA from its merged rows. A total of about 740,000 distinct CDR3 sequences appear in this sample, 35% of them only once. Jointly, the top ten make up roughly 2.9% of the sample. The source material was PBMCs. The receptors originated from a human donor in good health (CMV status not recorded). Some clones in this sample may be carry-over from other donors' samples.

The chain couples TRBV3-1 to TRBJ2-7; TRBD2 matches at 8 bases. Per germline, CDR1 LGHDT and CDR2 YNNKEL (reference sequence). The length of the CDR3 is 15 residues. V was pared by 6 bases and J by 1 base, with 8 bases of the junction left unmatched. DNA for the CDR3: TGTGCCAGCAGGACGGGAGGGGGTTTTTCCTACGAGCAGTACTTC. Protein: CASRTGGGFSYEQYF.

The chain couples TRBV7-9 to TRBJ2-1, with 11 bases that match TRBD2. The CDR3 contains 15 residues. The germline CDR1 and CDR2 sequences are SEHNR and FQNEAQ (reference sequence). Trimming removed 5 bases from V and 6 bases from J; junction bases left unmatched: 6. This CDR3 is CASSAGTSGPNEQFF. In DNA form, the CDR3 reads TGTGCCAGCAGCGCCGGGACTAGCGGACCCAATGAGCAGTTCTTC. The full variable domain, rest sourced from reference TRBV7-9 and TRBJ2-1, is DTGVSQNPRHKITKRGQNVTFRCDPISEHNRLYWYRQTLGQGPEFLTYFQNEAQLEKSRLLSDRFSAERPKGSFSTLEIQRTEQGDSAMYLCASSAGTSGPNEQFFGPGTRLTVL.

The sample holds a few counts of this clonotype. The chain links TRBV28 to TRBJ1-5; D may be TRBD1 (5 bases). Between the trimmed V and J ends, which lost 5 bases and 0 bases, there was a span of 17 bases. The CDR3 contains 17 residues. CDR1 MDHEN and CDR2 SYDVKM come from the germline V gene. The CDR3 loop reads CASSPLGTLNSNQPQHF. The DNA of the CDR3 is TGTGCCAGCAGTCCACTCGGGACCCTTAATAGCAATCAGCCCCAGCATTTT.

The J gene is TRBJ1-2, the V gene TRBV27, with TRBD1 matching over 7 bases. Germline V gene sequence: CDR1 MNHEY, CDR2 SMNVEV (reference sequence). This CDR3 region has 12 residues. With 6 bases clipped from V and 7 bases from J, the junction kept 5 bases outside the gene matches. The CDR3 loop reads CASRNRGTGYTF. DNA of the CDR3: TGTGCCAGCAGAAACAGGGGTACTGGCTACACCTTC.

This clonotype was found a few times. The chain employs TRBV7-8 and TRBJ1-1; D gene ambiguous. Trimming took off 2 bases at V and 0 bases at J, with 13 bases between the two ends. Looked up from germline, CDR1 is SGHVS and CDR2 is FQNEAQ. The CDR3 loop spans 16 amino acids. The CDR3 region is CASSLRDFGMNTEAFF. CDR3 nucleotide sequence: TGTGCCAGCAGCTTAAGGGATTTCGGGATGAACACTGAAGCTTTCTTT.

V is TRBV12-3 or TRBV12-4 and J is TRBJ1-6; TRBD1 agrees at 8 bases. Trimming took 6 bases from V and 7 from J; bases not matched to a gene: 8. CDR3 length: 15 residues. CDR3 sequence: CASSGQGAKNSPLHF. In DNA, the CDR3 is TGTGCCAGCAGCGGCCAGGGGGCGAAGAATTCACCCCTCCACTTT.

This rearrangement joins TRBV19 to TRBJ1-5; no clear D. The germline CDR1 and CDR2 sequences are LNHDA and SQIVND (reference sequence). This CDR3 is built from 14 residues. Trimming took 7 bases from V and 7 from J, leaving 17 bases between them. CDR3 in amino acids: CASTRGRGGQPQHF. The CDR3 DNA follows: TGTGCCAGTACCCGGGGTCGGGGAGGGCAGCCCCAGCATTTT.